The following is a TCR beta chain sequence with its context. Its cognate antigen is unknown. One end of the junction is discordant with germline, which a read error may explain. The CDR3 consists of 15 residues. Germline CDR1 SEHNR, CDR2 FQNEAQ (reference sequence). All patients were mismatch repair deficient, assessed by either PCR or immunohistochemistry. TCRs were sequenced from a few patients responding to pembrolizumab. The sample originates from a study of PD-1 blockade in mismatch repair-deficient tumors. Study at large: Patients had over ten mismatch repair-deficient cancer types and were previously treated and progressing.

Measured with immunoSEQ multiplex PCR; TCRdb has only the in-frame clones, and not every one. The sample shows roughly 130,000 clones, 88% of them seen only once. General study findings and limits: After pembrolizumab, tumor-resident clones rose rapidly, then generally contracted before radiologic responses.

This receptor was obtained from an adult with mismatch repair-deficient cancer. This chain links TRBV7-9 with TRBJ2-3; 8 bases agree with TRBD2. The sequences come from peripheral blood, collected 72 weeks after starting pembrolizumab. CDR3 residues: CASSRGTRDTDTQYF. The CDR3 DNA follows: TGTGCTAGCAGCCGCGGGACTAGGGACACAGATACGCAGTATTTT.